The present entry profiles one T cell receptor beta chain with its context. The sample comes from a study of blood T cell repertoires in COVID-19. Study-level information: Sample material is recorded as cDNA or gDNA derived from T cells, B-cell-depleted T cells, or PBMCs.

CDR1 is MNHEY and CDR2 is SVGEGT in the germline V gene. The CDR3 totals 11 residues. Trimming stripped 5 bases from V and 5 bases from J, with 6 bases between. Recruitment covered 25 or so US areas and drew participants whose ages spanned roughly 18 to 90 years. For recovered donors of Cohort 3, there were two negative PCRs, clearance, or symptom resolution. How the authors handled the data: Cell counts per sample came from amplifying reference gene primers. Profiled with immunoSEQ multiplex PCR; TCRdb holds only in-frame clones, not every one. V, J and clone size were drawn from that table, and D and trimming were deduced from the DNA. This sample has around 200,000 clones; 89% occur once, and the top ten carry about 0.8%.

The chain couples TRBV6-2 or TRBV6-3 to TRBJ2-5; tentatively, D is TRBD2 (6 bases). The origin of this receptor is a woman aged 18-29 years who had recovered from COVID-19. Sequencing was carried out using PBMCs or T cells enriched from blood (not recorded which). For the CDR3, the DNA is TGTGCCAGCAGTCGGGGGGAGACCCAGTACTTC. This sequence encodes CASSRGETQYF.